Each of the 32 T cell receptor beta chains below was sequenced from the same sample in a study of cytomegalovirus exposure and HLA in healthy donors. This PCR relied on a set of 60 Vbeta primers and 13 Jbeta primers. Method: immunoSEQ multiplex PCR; TCRdb's copy keeps in-frame clones and lacks some. Of about 190,000 clones in the sample, 70% to 75% were seen once. The material sequenced was PBMCs. Every receptor here comes from a man aged 30 to 39 in good health and CMV-seropositive.

About this clone itself: The sample contains more than one DNA sequence encoding this CDR3. This chain connects TRBV5-6 to TRBJ2-7; TRBD1 agrees at 8 bases. J gave up 7 bases and V 4 bases, and 10 bases lay outside the gene matches. The CDR3 spans 14 residues. From germline, CDR1 is SGHDT and CDR2 YYEEEE. The CDR3 sequence: CASSPGTGLREQYF. DNA of the CDR3: TGTGCCAGCAGCCCCGGGACAGGTCTTCGGGAGCAGTACTTC.

The V call is TRBV9, the J call TRBJ2-7; possibly TRBD1 for D (6 bases). The CDR3 consists of 12 residues. CDR1 is SGDLS, CDR2 YYNGEE, per germline. Trimming took 0 bases from V and 6 from J, leaving 7 bases between them. For the CDR3, the DNA is TGTGCCAGCAGCGTAGCGACAGGCGAGCAGTACTTC. Protein product: CASSVATGEQYF.

This sequence joins TRBV5-1 and TRBJ2-1; 9 positions agree with TRBD2. This CDR3 contains 15 residues. V trimming: 1 base; J trimming: 7 bases; junction bases outside the gene matches: 6. Germline values: CDR1 SGHRS, CDR2 YFSETQ. CDR3 sequence reads: CASSLLAGGPNEQFF. CDR3 sequence (DNA): TGCGCCAGCAGCTTGCTTGCGGGGGGGCCTAATGAGCAGTTCTTC.

This CDR3 is CASSFPGQSYEQYF. CDR3 in DNA: TGTGCCAGCAGCTTTCCGGGACAGAGCTACGAGCAGTACTTC. V and J are TRBV7-2 and TRBJ2-7; 7 positions match TRBD1. Looked up from germline, CDR1 is SGHTA and CDR2 is FQGNSA. CDR3 size: 14 residues. Trimming took 3 bases from V and 3 from J; bases not matched to a gene: 5.

The chain is built from TRBV4-2 and TRBJ2-5; 14 bases fit TRBD2. This CDR3 comprises 14 residues. From germline, CDR1 is LGHNA and CDR2 YNFKEQ. The ends lost 4 bases at V and 5 bases at J; junction bases unmatched: 0. The CDR3 DNA reads as TGTGCCAGCAGCCGGACTAGCGGGGGGGAGACCCAGTACTTC. Translating it yields CASSRTSGGETQYF.

The chain has TRBV11-2 and TRBJ2-7, with a possible D match to TRBD2 (6 bases). With 7 bases removed from V and 0 bases from J, the gap between germline ends came to 13 bases. The CDR3 totals 14 residues. Germline loops: CDR1 SGHAT, CDR2 FQNNGV. Here the CDR3 reads CASNPGGSSYEQYF. The CDR3 nucleotides read TGTGCCAGCAACCCCGGGGGAAGCTCCTACGAGCAGTACTTC.

In this sample, this clone turned up a few times. V is TRBV5-4 and J is TRBJ2-5; 7 bases align to TRBD1. Looked up from germline, CDR1 is SGHNT and CDR2 is YYREEE (reference sequence). V trimming: 3 bases; J trimming: 5 bases; junction bases outside the gene matches: 10. The CDR3 covers 15 residues. The CDR3 bases are TGTGCCAGCAGCTCCTCCAGGGGGAAAAAGGAGACCCAGTACTTC. Translated, it gives CASSSSRGKKETQYF.

This chain uses TRBV4-3 with TRBJ1-1, with 9 bases identical to TRBD1. The germline CDR1 and CDR2 sequences are LGHNA and YSLEER. This CDR3 contains 16 residues. Trimming removed 4 bases from V and 3 bases from J; junction bases left unmatched: 9. This CDR3 reads CASSLALDRGDTEAFF. As DNA, the CDR3 is TGCGCCAGCAGCCTGGCCCTGGACAGGGGTGACACTGAAGCTTTCTTT.

The chain has TRBV5-4 and TRBJ1-4; TRBD1 is a possible D gene (6 bases). The CDR3 is made up of 18 amino acids. V was trimmed by 4 bases and J by 0 bases, leaving 19 bases between them. The germline CDR1 and CDR2 sequences are SGHNT and YYREEE (reference sequence). In DNA, the CDR3 is TGTGCCAGCAGCCCTAGGCCTCCCGGGACACCAACTAATGAAAAACTGTTTTTT. Its protein product is CASSPRPPGTPTNEKLFF.

This chain connects TRBV7-3 to TRBJ1-2; D not resolved. Germline-derived CDR1 and CDR2 are SGHTA and FQGTGA. There are 17 residues in the CDR3. V lost 0 bases to trimming and J lost 5 bases, with 19 bases between them. CDR3 sequence reads: CASSLTVRTPSLYGYTF. In DNA, the CDR3 is TGTGCCAGCAGCTTAACGGTCCGGACTCCTTCGCTTTATGGCTACACCTTC.

This chain joins TRBV7-8 and TRBJ2-7, with TRBD2 matching over 9 bases. The CDR3 runs to 17 residues. J was trimmed by 2 bases and V by 2 bases; bases with no gene match: 10. Germline V gene data show CDR1 as SGHVS and CDR2 as FQNEAQ. The DNA of the CDR3 is TGTGCCAGCAGCTTACAGGCTAGCGGGGCTGAGACCTACGAGCAGTACTTC. Protein: CASSLQASGAETYEQYF.

This sequence joins TRBV7-9 and TRBJ1-1, with a weak D call TRBD1 (6 bases). The CDR3 loop spans 16 amino acids. The ends were cut back, 4 bases at V and 5 bases at J, with 20 bases in the middle. Looked up from germline, CDR1 is SEHNR and CDR2 is FQNEAQ (reference sequence). CDR3 nucleotide sequence: TGTGCCAGCAGCTCAAACTCCAGGGGAACGCGAACTGAAGCTTTCTTT. This gives the protein CASSSNSRGTRTEAFF.

This clone was picked up a small number of times. The genes are TRBV7-2 and TRBJ1-3, with D perhaps TRBD1 (5 bases). Germline loops: CDR1 SGHTA, CDR2 FQGNSA. The CDR3 covers 13 residues. V lost 3 bases to trimming and J lost 8 bases, with 11 bases between them. The CDR3 DNA reads as TGTGCCAGCAGCTTCGGGGACTTTGACACCATATATTTT. As protein: CASSFGDFDTIYF.

The genes are TRBV30 and TRBJ2-5; perhaps TRBD2 as D (6 bases). The CDR3 contains 14 residues. From germline, CDR1 is GTSNPN and CDR2 SVGIG (reference sequence). The ends were cut back, 1 base at V and 9 bases at J, with 18 bases in the middle. The CDR3 region has the DNA TGTGCCTGGAGTGAGACGGGAGCGTGGATGGCCCAGTACTTC. Translation gives CAWSETGAWMAQYF. The full variable domain, rest sourced from reference TRBV30 and TRBJ2-5, is SQTIHQWPATLVQPVGSPLSLECTVEGTSNPNLYWYRQAAGRGLQLLFYSVGIGQISSEVPQNLSASRPQDRQFILSSKKLLLSDSGFYLCAWSETGAWMAQYFGPGTRLLVL.

The chain recombines TRBV29-1 with TRBJ2-3, with D maybe TRBD1 (5 bases). Trimming pared 6 bases from V and 4 bases from J, leaving 14 bases between. The V gene's germline CDR1 is SQVTM and CDR2 ANQGSEA. CDR3 length equals 13 residues. The CDR3 coding sequence is TGCAGCGTCATTGGACACTTCGCAGATACGCAGTATTTT. This translates into CSVIGHFADTQYF.

This chain uses TRBV30 with TRBJ1-5; D call uncertain. In germline, CDR1 is GTSNPN, CDR2 SVGIG (reference sequence). V shed 0 bases and J shed 7 bases, with 13 bases lying between them. This CDR3 region has 14 residues. CDR3 sequence reads: CAWSVGGLGQPQHF. DNA for the CDR3: TGTGCCTGGAGTGTCGGAGGGTTGGGGCAGCCCCAGCATTTT.

V is TRBV19 and J is TRBJ2-7, with D possibly TRBD1 on 5 matching bases. This CDR3 has 12 amino acids. CDR1 is LNHDA and CDR2 is SQIVND in the germline V gene (reference sequence). The ends were cut back, 3 bases at V and 4 bases at J, with 7 bases in the middle. In DNA form, the CDR3 reads TGTGCCAGTAGTATTGGGGCTTACGAGCAGTACTTC. As protein: CASSIGAYEQYF.

J is TRBJ2-2 and V is TRBV10-1; D possibly corresponds to TRBD1 (7 bases). There are 19 residues in the CDR3. V lost 0 bases and J lost 2, with 19 bases in between. CDR1 and CDR2 from the germline V gene are WNHNN and SYGVQD (reference sequence). This CDR3 reads CASSESSGQAQHNTGELFF. The CDR3 DNA follows: TGCGCCAGCAGTGAGTCTAGCGGACAGGCGCAACACAACACCGGGGAGCTGTTTTTT.

The chain couples TRBV9 to TRBJ2-4, with no clear D. The ends were cut back, 0 bases at V and 5 bases at J, with 12 bases in the middle. The germline V gene has CDR1 SGDLS and CDR2 YYNGEE. CDR3 length equals 15 residues. This CDR3 reads CASSVEGGSQNIQYF. CDR3 sequence (DNA): TGTGCCAGCAGCGTAGAAGGCGGTAGTCAAAACATTCAGTACTTC.

This clone came up a few times. The rearrangement joins TRBV7-9 to TRBJ2-1, with 11 bases aligning to TRBD2. The CDR3 contains 16 residues. V trimming: 5 bases; J trimming: 2 bases; junction bases outside the gene matches: 5. The germline V gene has CDR1 SEHNR and CDR2 FQNEAQ (reference sequence). The CDR3 spells CASSHSGGVPYNEQFF. CDR3 nucleotide sequence: TGTGCCAGCAGCCATAGCGGGGGGGTCCCCTACAATGAGCAGTTCTTC.

The chain joins TRBV7-3 to TRBJ2-2, with no clear D. The CDR3 loop spans 12 amino acids. Germline CDR1 is SGHTA and CDR2 is FQGTGA. The germline V and J ends were trimmed by 1 base and 8 bases, with 5 bases remaining between them. The CDR3 spells CASSLNAGELFF. The CDR3 DNA reads TGTGCCAGCAGCTTAAACGCGGGGGAGCTGTTTTTT.

J is TRBJ2-3 and V is TRBV5-1, with 7 positions matching TRBD2. Per the germline V gene, CDR1 is SGHRS and CDR2 is YFSETQ. This CDR3 has 15 amino acids. V was pared by 4 bases and J by 5 bases, with 10 bases of the junction left unmatched. The CDR3 bases are TGCGCCAGCAGCAGCCTAGCGGAAAGCCTAGATACGCAGTATTTT. This codes for CASSSLAESLDTQYF.

The V and J genes are TRBV14 and TRBJ1-6; D unresolved. This CDR3 has 12 amino acids. Per the germline V gene, CDR1 is SGHDN and CDR2 is FVKESK. The V gene lost 0 bases and the J gene lost 14 bases, with 8 bases spanning the gap. CDR3: CASSQEATTLHF. CDR3 nucleotide sequence: TGTGCCAGCAGCCAAGAGGCTACTACCCTCCACTTT.

The V and J genes are TRBV6-6 and TRBJ1-5; tentatively, D is TRBD1 (5 bases). The CDR3 covers 12 residues. Germline V gene lookup returns CDR1 MNHNY and CDR2 SVGAGI (reference sequence). With 8 bases removed from V and 1 base from J, the gap between germline ends came to 6 bases. The CDR3 spells CASGGSNQPQHF. The CDR3 region has the DNA TGTGCCAGCGGGGGGAGCAATCAGCCCCAGCATTTT.

On this clone: The sample carries other DNA sequences with the same CDR3. The chain has TRBV4-3 and TRBJ2-7; D gene uncertain. Germline V gene sequence: CDR1 LGHNA, CDR2 YSLEER. Trimming removed 2 bases at V and 3 bases at J, with 20 bases between. There are 17 residues in the CDR3. The CDR3 is CASSQQYPPGIGYEQYF. The CDR3 DNA is TGCGCCAGCAGCCAACAGTACCCCCCAGGTATTGGCTACGAGCAGTACTTC.

The chain carries TRBV29-1 and TRBJ2-3; TRBD2 agrees at 13 bases. CDR1 and CDR2 from the germline V gene are SQVTM and ANQGSEA. After removal of 6 bases from V and 4 bases from J, the junction contained 10 bases not matched to a gene. The CDR3 spans 16 residues. CDR3 in DNA: TGCAGCGTCGCCGGACTAGCGGGAGTTGGGGCAGATACGCAGTATTTT. Amino acids: CSVAGLAGVGADTQYF.

The chain recombines TRBV5-5 with TRBJ1-1, with 10 bases identical to TRBD1. The CDR3 extends over 13 amino acids. The germline CDR1 and CDR2 sequences are SGHKS and YYEKEE (reference sequence). V trimming: 4 bases; J trimming: 8 bases; junction bases outside the gene matches: 5. Written as DNA, the CDR3 is TGTGCCAGCAGCCAGCCGACAGGGGGCGAAGCTTTCTTT. Protein product: CASSQPTGGEAFF.

V usage is TRBV7-7 and J usage is TRBJ2-5; 7 bases fit TRBD2. The germline V gene encodes CDR1 SSHAT and CDR2 FNYEAQ (reference sequence). With 11 bases clipped from V and 2 bases from J, the junction kept 8 bases outside the gene matches. This CDR3 has 13 residues. CDR3 coding DNA: TGTGCCGTAGCGATGGGGGGGCAAGAGACCCAGTACTTC. This sequence encodes CAVAMGGQETQYF. The complete variable domain, with remaining parts taken from reference TRBV7-7 and TRBJ2-5, reads GAGVSQSPRYKVTKRGQDVTLRCDPISSHATLYWYQQALGQGPEFLTYFNYEAQPDKSGLPSDRFSAERPEGSISTLTIQRTEQRDSAMYRCAVAMGGQETQYFGPGTRLLVL.

This clone appeared a few times. This sequence joins TRBV4-3 and TRBJ2-3, with 14 bases lining up with TRBD2. CDR3 length: 18 residues. J lost 7 bases, V lost 4 bases, and 13 bases had no gene match. CDR1 and CDR2 from the germline V gene are LGHNA and YSLEER. CDR3 region: CASSLDESGLAGENTQYF. The CDR3 DNA reads TGCGCCAGCAGCCTCGATGAATCGGGACTAGCGGGGGAGAATACGCAGTATTTT.

The chain uses TRBV30 and TRBJ1-1; a possible D gene is TRBD1 (6 bases). Germline V gene data show CDR1 as GTSNPN and CDR2 as SVGIG (reference sequence). The ends were cut back, 4 bases at V and 0 bases at J, with 18 bases in the middle. CDR3 length equals 16 residues. In nucleotides, the CDR3 is TGTGCCTGGAAAAGGAGCGGGGGGGCTTTGAACACTGAAGCTTTCTTT. Translating it yields CAWKRSGGALNTEAFF.

The chain links TRBV13 to TRBJ1-2; a possible D gene is TRBD1 (5 bases). This CDR3 is built from 14 residues. Germline values: CDR1 PRHDT, CDR2 FYEKMQ (reference sequence). V lost 2 bases and J 5 bases, leaving 12 bases between the germline ends. In nucleotides, the CDR3 is TGTGCCAGCAGCTTAACCAACGGGGGTTATGGCTACACCTTC. Translation: CASSLTNGGYGYTF. The full variable domain, completed using reference TRBV13 and TRBJ1-2, is AAGVIQSPRHLIKEKRETATLKCYPIPRHDTVYWYQQGPGQDPQFLISFYEKMQSDKGSIPDRFSAQQFSDYHSELNMSSLELGDSALYFCASSLTNGGYGYTFGSGTRLTVV.

This clone was counted only a few times. Here the CDR3 reads CASSLLSSPKNEQFF. DNA of the CDR3: TGTGCCAGCAGTTTACTGTCTAGCCCTAAGAATGAGCAGTTCTTC. This rearrangement joins TRBV28 to TRBJ2-1; perhaps TRBD2 as D (5 bases). With 2 bases removed from V and 7 bases from J, the gap between germline ends came to 15 bases. The V gene's germline CDR1 is MDHEN and CDR2 SYDVKM. The CDR3 is 15 residues long.